The subject of this entry is one TCR beta chain. These data belong to a study of T cell changes during pregnancy in multiple sclerosis. V was shortened by 2 bases and J by 7 bases, with 20 bases between the two germline ends. The length of the CDR3 is 16 residues. Germline CDR1 SGHAT, CDR2 FQNNGV. Sequencing was performed with immunoSEQ multiplex PCR; in TCRdb, only in-frame clones are kept and a portion is missing. The profile shows 65,000 to 80,000 clones, 90% to 95% of them singletons. The sequences come from peripheral blood, collected in the second trimester of pregnancy. The chain couples TRBV11-2 to TRBJ2-5; a weak D match, TRBD2 (7 bases). The source of this sequence is a female donor with multiple sclerosis, enrolled in a pregnancy study. CDR3 loop: CASSLSTWGGGGTQYF. The DNA of the CDR3 is TGTGCCAGCAGCTTATCGACATGGGGGGGCGGCGGGACCCAGTACTTC. The full variable domain, in which reference TRBV11-2 and TRBJ2-5 provide the parts outside the CDR3, is EAGVAQSPRYKIIEKRQSVAFWCNPISGHATLYWYQQILGQGPKLLIQFQNNGVVDDSQLPKDRFSAERLKGVDSTLKIQPAKLEDSAVYLCASSLSTWGGGGTQYFGPGTRLLVL.